The 30 T cell receptor beta chains in this list originate from one sample, sequenced in a study of T cell changes during pregnancy in multiple sclerosis. Repertoires were generated with immunoSEQ multiplex PCR, while TCRdb's copy carries only in-frame clones and drops some. Of 60,000 to 90,000 clones listed, over 75% are singletons. This material consisted of peripheral blood, taken before pregnancy. Every receptor here comes from a female donor with multiple sclerosis, enrolled in a pregnancy study.

This clone was recorded a few times. The chain employs TRBV10-3 and TRBJ2-2; D may be TRBD2 (6 bases). V was cut by 0 bases and J by 3 bases, with 8 bases left in between. CDR1 and CDR2 from the germline V gene are ENHRY and SYGVKD. The CDR3 runs 15 residues. CDR3 region: CAISESSGDTGELFF. Here the CDR3 DNA reads TGTGCCATCAGTGAGTCGTCGGGGGACACCGGGGAGCTGTTTTTT.

This chain links TRBV6-6 with TRBJ1-1; D gene uncertain. V was pared by 3 bases and J by 4 bases, with 9 bases between. Germline CDR1 and CDR2: MNHNY and SVGAGI (reference sequence). The CDR3 is 13 residues long. The CDR3 sequence: CASSYVRGTEAFF. The DNA of the CDR3 is TGTGCCAGCAGTTATGTACGGGGCACTGAAGCTTTCTTT.

The chain links TRBV28 to TRBJ1-4; 7 bases fit TRBD1. V lost 8 bases, J lost 6 bases, and 6 bases stayed unmatched. The CDR3 has 13 residues. In germline, CDR1 is MDHEN, CDR2 SYDVKM. The CDR3 protein is CASSTGVDEKLFF. As DNA, the CDR3 is TGTGCCAGCTCCACAGGGGTGGATGAAAAACTGTTTTTT.

The rearrangement links TRBV9 to TRBJ2-3; 8 bases are shared with TRBD2. Per the germline V gene, CDR1 is SGDLS and CDR2 is YYNGEE. After removal of 2 bases from V and 8 bases from J, the junction contained 4 bases not matched to a gene. This CDR3 contains 13 residues. Here the CDR3 DNA reads TGTGCCAGCAGCGTCCGGACTAGCTTTACGCAGTATTTT. Translating gives CASSVRTSFTQYF.

This sequence joins TRBV7-6 and TRBJ1-2, with D uncertain. The CDR3 loop spans 15 amino acids. The germline CDR1 and CDR2 sequences are SGHVS and FNYEAQ. Trimming took 5 bases from V and 0 from J, leaving 13 bases between them. The CDR3 reads CASSPRGRTNYGYTF. The CDR3 DNA follows: TGTGCCAGCAGCCCTCGGGGAAGGACTAACTATGGCTACACCTTC.

This clone was found once. The rearrangement links TRBV19 to TRBJ1-2; 12 bases map to TRBD1. Trimming cost V 6 bases and J 5 bases; bases outside gene matches: 10. The CDR3 loop spans 16 amino acids. Germline loops: CDR1 LNHDA, CDR2 SQIVND (reference sequence). CDR3 sequence (DNA): TGTGCCAGTAGGGACCGGGACAGGGGGCGTTCTTATGGCTACACCTTC. It yields the protein CASRDRDRGRSYGYTF.

J is TRBJ2-3 and V is TRBV6-6; 11 nucleotides align to TRBD2. The length of the CDR3 is 15 residues. Unmatched junction bases numbered 12, after V lost 5 bases and J lost 11 bases. CDR1 is MNHNY and CDR2 is SVGAGI in the germline V gene (reference sequence). In DNA, the CDR3 is TGTGCCAGCAGTACTATAGCGGGGGGGTCGGTTCGGCAGTATTTT. Amino acids: CASSTIAGGSVRQYF.

The chain links TRBV9 to TRBJ1-3; no reliable D call. The CDR3 totals 14 residues. Germline V lookup: CDR1 SGDLS, CDR2 YYNGEE. The ends were cut back, 3 bases at V and 6 bases at J, with 13 bases in the middle. The CDR3 region has the DNA TGTGCCAGCAGCGCCCCCGCCGGGGTAAACACCATATATTTT. Amino acid sequence: CASSAPAGVNTIYF.

The rearrangement links TRBV28 to TRBJ1-2; TRBD1 might be the D (6 bases). This CDR3 comprises 15 residues. The germline V gene encodes CDR1 MDHEN and CDR2 SYDVKM. V dropped 5 bases and J dropped 2 bases, with 15 bases sitting between them. As DNA, the CDR3 is TGTGCCAGCAGTCAAGGGGGGGCAAGCAACTATGGCTACACCTTC. Encoded protein: CASSQGGASNYGYTF.

V usage is TRBV20-1 and J usage is TRBJ2-7; TRBD1 agrees at 7 bases. Germline CDR1 is DFQATT and CDR2 is SNEGSKA (reference sequence). There are 11 residues in the CDR3. Unmatched junction bases numbered 5, after V lost 6 bases and J lost 6 bases. CDR3 DNA: TGCAGTGCGAGACAGGGTGGCGAGCAGTACTTC. Translated: CSARQGGEQYF.

This chain uses TRBV7-9 with TRBJ1-6, with D perhaps matching TRBD1 (6 bases). V dropped 0 bases and J dropped 17 bases, with 14 bases sitting between them. Germline values: CDR1 SEHNR, CDR2 FQNEAQ (reference sequence). There are 13 residues in the CDR3. In DNA form, the CDR3 reads TGTGCCAGCAGCTTAGCAGGGACATCAGGATTCCACTTT. As protein: CASSLAGTSGFHF.

The rearrangement joins TRBV5-6 to TRBJ2-1; weak D call: TRBD2 (6 bases). Trimming cost V 3 bases and J 6 bases, with 19 bases left between them. Germline CDR1 and CDR2: SGHDT and YYEEEE. This CDR3 region has 16 residues. CDR3 protein: CASSWGLATTINEQFF. CDR3 DNA: TGTGCCAGCAGCTGGGGACTGGCGACGACCATCAATGAGCAGTTCTTC.

This rearrangement joins TRBV6-1 to TRBJ1-1; no clear D gene. CDR3 size: 14 residues. Germline V gene sequence: CDR1 MNHNS, CDR2 SASEGT. Trimming shortened V by 8 bases and J by 8 bases, and 21 bases separated the two germline ends. This CDR3 reads CASSQRAPTGEAFF. CDR3 nucleotide sequence: TGTGCCAGCTCCCAAAGGGCACCTACGGGAGAAGCTTTCTTT.

The J gene is TRBJ2-7, the V gene TRBV4-1; the match to TRBD2 covers 7 bases. With 2 bases clipped from V and 2 bases from J, the junction kept 6 bases outside the gene matches. The V gene's germline CDR1 is MGHRA and CDR2 YSYEKL. The CDR3 consists of 15 residues. CDR3 loop: CASSQQRLAPYEQYF. The CDR3 DNA is TGCGCCAGCAGCCAACAACGACTAGCCCCCTACGAGCAGTACTTC.

The chain couples TRBV9 to TRBJ2-1, with 13 bases that match TRBD2. CDR3 length: 18 residues. The germline CDR1 and CDR2 sequences are SGDLS and YYNGEE. V lost 0 bases to trimming and J lost 4 bases; unmatched junction nucleotides: 7. CDR3: CASSVELAGGPDYNEQFF. The CDR3 bases are TGTGCCAGCAGCGTAGAACTAGCGGGGGGGCCGGATTACAATGAGCAGTTCTTC.

In DNA, the CDR3 is TGTGCCAGCAAGAGGGGACAGGCGTTGGCGATTGAGCAGTTCTTC. Its protein is CASKRGQALAIEQFF. The chain carries TRBV2 and TRBJ2-1, with TRBD1 identical over 8 bases. The CDR3 consists of 15 residues. Per the germline V gene, CDR1 is SNHLY and CDR2 is FYNNEI. The trim removed 7 bases at V and 9 bases at J, leaving 14 bases unmatched.

There are a few counts of this clone. CDR3 nucleotide sequence: TGTGCCAGCAGCTTTGACACGTACGGGACCCAGTACTTC. The encoded protein is CASSFDTYGTQYF. The V gene is TRBV5-4, the J gene TRBJ2-5; unclear D gene. Trimming cost V 2 bases and J 7 bases, with 12 bases left between them. The CDR3 totals 13 residues. Germline assignment: CDR1 SGHNT and CDR2 YYREEE (reference sequence). Based on the CDR3 plus reference TRBV5-4 and TRBJ2-5, the full variable domain is ETGVTQSPTHLIKTRGQQVTLRCSSQSGHNTVSWYQQALGQGPQFIFQYYREEENGRGNFPPRFSGLQFPNYSSELNVNALELDDSALYLCASSFDTYGTQYFGPGTRLLVL.

The chain is built from TRBV28 and TRBJ2-3, with 7 bases aligning to TRBD1. CDR3 length equals 14 residues. Germline lookup yields CDR1 MDHEN and CDR2 SYDVKM. The trim removed 5 bases at V and 3 bases at J, leaving 5 bases unmatched. The CDR3 loop reads CASSPLTGTDTQYF. The CDR3 coding sequence is TGTGCCAGCAGTCCGCTGACAGGGACAGATACGCAGTATTTT.

This clone has a single count. V usage is TRBV27 and J usage is TRBJ2-5, with D perhaps matching TRBD2 (7 bases). Trimming took off 6 bases at V and 2 bases at J, with 19 bases between the two ends. The CDR3 length is 16 residues. CDR1 is MNHEY, CDR2 SMNVEV, per germline (reference sequence). Here the CDR3 reads CASSRRGAPPQETQYF. The CDR3 DNA follows: TGTGCCAGCAGCCGACGGGGGGCCCCCCCACAAGAGACCCAGTACTTC.

This clone was seen a single time. The V and J genes are TRBV19 and TRBJ2-3; 8 bases agree with TRBD1. Germline assignment: CDR1 LNHDA and CDR2 SQIVND (reference sequence). The CDR3 spans 16 residues. With 4 bases clipped from V and 8 bases from J, the junction kept 14 bases outside the gene matches. CDR3 nucleotide sequence: TGTGCCAGTAGTAACCCCGGACGGGTTGGACAGGGTACGCAGTATTTT. Translated: CASSNPGRVGQGTQYF.

V usage is TRBV4-2 and J usage is TRBJ2-2; 8 positions match TRBD1. The CDR3 is made up of 15 amino acids. Germline V lookup: CDR1 LGHNA, CDR2 YNFKEQ. V shed 1 base, J shed 7 bases, and the junction held 5 bases outside the gene matches. The CDR3, as DNA: TGTGCCAGCAGCCAAGCGGACAGGGATGACGGGGAGCTGTTTTTT. Its protein product is CASSQADRDDGELFF.

The chain uses TRBV6-1 and TRBJ1-4; perhaps TRBD1 as D (6 bases). The CDR3 covers 16 residues. Trimming left V 4 bases short and J 7 bases short, with 19 bases between. The germline CDR1 and CDR2 sequences are MNHNS and SASEGT. In nucleotides, the CDR3 is TGTGCCAGCAGTGGACTGTTGGGGGCGGGGGGTGAAAAACTGTTTTTT. Its translation is CASSGLLGAGGEKLFF.

The chain combines TRBV7-3 with TRBJ2-1, with TRBD2 matching over 8 bases. The CDR3 loop spans 14 amino acids. CDR1 and CDR2 (germline): SGHTA, FQGTGA. Losses at the gene ends were 2 bases for V and 6 bases for J; bases not matched to a gene: 3. Written as DNA, the CDR3 is TGTGCCAGCAGCTTAGCGGGGGGCCCCAATGAGCAGTTCTTC. As protein: CASSLAGGPNEQFF.

J is TRBJ2-3 and V is TRBV7-3, with TRBD2 matching 9 bases. Germline values: CDR1 SGHTA, CDR2 FQGTGA. The ends lost 5 bases at V and 0 bases at J; junction bases unmatched: 12. The CDR3 has 18 residues. DNA for the CDR3: TGTGCCAGCAGCAAGTGGGCTAGCGGGGCCACTAGCACAGATACGCAGTATTTT. Protein: CASSKWASGATSTDTQYF.

The genes are TRBV15 and TRBJ1-6, with D perhaps matching TRBD1 (6 bases). Germline CDR1 LNHNV, CDR2 YYDKDF (reference sequence). V lost 0 bases and J lost 6, with 9 bases in between. This CDR3 spans 15 amino acids. CDR3 DNA sequence: TGTGCCACCAGCAGAGAGGGGACATCTAATTCACCCCTCCACTTT. Protein product: CATSREGTSNSPLHF.

This clone occurred a few times. V is TRBV19 and J is TRBJ1-6; possible D gene TRBD1, 6 bases. This CDR3 is built from 15 residues. CDR1 is LNHDA and CDR2 is SQIVND in the germline V gene (reference sequence). V was clipped by 5 bases and J by 5 bases, with 13 bases between them. CDR3 in amino acids: CASSLRGGNNSPLHF. DNA of the CDR3: TGTGCCAGTAGTCTCAGAGGGGGAAATAATTCACCCCTCCACTTT.

Only one count was recorded for this clone. The chain links TRBV5-6 to TRBJ1-4; D call uncertain. The CDR3 is 17 amino acids. Germline CDR1 SGHDT, CDR2 YYEEEE. Trimming cost V 0 bases and J 6 bases, with 18 bases left between them. The CDR3 sequence: CASSLAWQAQVDEKLFF. The CDR3 coding sequence is TGTGCCAGCAGCTTGGCCTGGCAGGCCCAGGTAGATGAAAAACTGTTTTTT.

The chain recombines TRBV10-2 with TRBJ2-7; 13 nucleotides align to TRBD2. V was pared by 7 bases and J by 4 bases, with 13 bases of the junction left unmatched. CDR3 length: 17 residues. CDR1 WSHSY and CDR2 SAAADI come from the germline V gene. This CDR3 reads CASTELAGGDHKYEQYF. The CDR3 coding sequence is TGCGCCAGCACCGAACTAGCGGGGGGGGACCACAAGTACGAGCAGTACTTC.

The rearrangement links TRBV6-6 to TRBJ1-5, with 8 bases lining up with TRBD1. J was trimmed by 4 bases and V by 6 bases; bases with no gene match: 5. Germline V lookup: CDR1 MNHNY, CDR2 SVGAGI (reference sequence). This CDR3 is built from 14 residues. CDR3 protein: CASSRTGTNQPQHF. CDR3 in DNA: TGTGCCAGCAGCCGGACAGGGACTAATCAGCCCCAGCATTTT.

V usage is TRBV6-5 and J usage is TRBJ1-1; 7 bases agree with TRBD1. The CDR3 totals 13 residues. The germline CDR1 and CDR2 sequences are MNHEY and SVGAGI. The junction had 4 bases not matched to a gene; V was cut back by 8 bases and J by 1 base. Here the CDR3 reads CASGYRGNTEAFF. The DNA of the CDR3 is TGTGCCAGCGGGTACAGGGGGAACACTGAAGCTTTCTTT.